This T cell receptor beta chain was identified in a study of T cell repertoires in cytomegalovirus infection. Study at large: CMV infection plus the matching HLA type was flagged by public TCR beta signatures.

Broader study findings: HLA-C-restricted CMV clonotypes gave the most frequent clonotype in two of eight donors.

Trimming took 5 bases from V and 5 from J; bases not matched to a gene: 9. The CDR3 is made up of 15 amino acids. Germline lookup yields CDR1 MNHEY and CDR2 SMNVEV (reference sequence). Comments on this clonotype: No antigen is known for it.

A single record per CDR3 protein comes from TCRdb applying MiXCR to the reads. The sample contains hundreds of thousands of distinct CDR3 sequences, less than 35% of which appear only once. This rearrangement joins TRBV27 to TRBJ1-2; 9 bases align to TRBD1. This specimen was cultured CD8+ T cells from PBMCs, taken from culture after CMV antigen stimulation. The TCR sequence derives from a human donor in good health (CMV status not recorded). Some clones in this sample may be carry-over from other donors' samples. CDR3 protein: CASSPNRGRPYGYTF. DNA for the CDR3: TGTGCCAGCAGTCCAAACAGGGGGCGGCCTTATGGCTACACCTTC.